What follows are 31 T cell receptor beta chains derived from one specimen sequenced in a study of T-cell reconstitution after alpha-beta-depleted transplantation in children. Unique molecular identifiers were built into the TCRbeta library. TCRdb called the PCR reads again in MiXCR, with one record for every CDR3 protein. The data show around 500,000 distinct CDR3 sequences, 23% seen once. Specimen: PBMCs, mostly from graft donor cells, collected 360 days after TCRalphabeta/CD19-depleted stem cell transplant. These receptors originate from a boy in the first two years of life who had a stem cell transplant for acute myeloid leukemia, so the T cells may come from the graft donor.

This clonotype was recorded a few times. This sequence joins TRBV7-2 and TRBJ2-1; 13 bases map to TRBD2. Losses at the gene ends were 1 base for V and 10 bases for J; bases not matched to a gene: 7. This CDR3 region has 16 residues. CDR1 and CDR2 (germline): SGHTA, FQGNSA. CDR3 DNA sequence: TGTGCCAGCAGCTTAGATGGGACTAGCGGGGTGCGGGAGCAGTTCTTC. It encodes CASSLDGTSGVREQFF. The entire variable domain, with the rest obtained from reference TRBV7-2 and TRBJ2-1, is as follows: GAGVSQSPSNKVTEKGKDVELRCDPISGHTALYWYRQSLGQGLEFLIYFQGNSAPDKSGLPSDRFSAERTGGSVSTLTIQRTQQEDSAVYLCASSLDGTSGVREQFFGPGTRLTVL.

This clonotype showed up just a few times. The rearrangement links TRBV12-3 or TRBV12-4 to TRBJ2-7, with unresolved D. V was clipped by 1 base and J by 3 bases, with 10 bases between them. The CDR3 spans 14 residues. CDR3 in amino acids: CASSLGFRYYEQYF. For the CDR3, the DNA is TGTGCCAGCAGTTTAGGTTTTCGCTACTACGAGCAGTACTTC.

This clonotype has only a few counts. Here the CDR3 DNA reads TGTGCCAGCAGTTACGGACCGTATGGCTACACCTTC. This gives the protein CASSYGPYGYTF. The J gene is TRBJ1-2, the V gene TRBV6-5; D is unclear. Germline V lookup: CDR1 MNHEY, CDR2 SVGAGI. V was trimmed by 2 bases and J by 5 bases, leaving 6 bases between them. The CDR3 is 12 residues long.

This clonotype was observed at least ten times. The chain links TRBV4-3 to TRBJ1-1; D may be TRBD1 (5 bases). The germline gives CDR1 LGHNA, CDR2 YSLEER. The CDR3 has 15 amino acids. The germline V and J ends were trimmed by 5 bases and 0 bases, with 13 bases remaining between them. CDR3 sequence reads: CASSYTGGLNTEAFF. The CDR3, as DNA: TGCGCCAGCAGCTATACCGGGGGTCTGAACACTGAAGCTTTCTTT.

CDR3 sequence (DNA): TGTGCCAGCAGTTGGTCCCGGACGGCGGGCGGGCAGACCCAGTACTTC. Amino acids: CASSWSRTAGGQTQYF. The V and J genes are TRBV6-5 and TRBJ2-5; D might be TRBD2 (5 bases). Germline CDR1 MNHEY, CDR2 SVGAGI. Trimming left V 4 bases short and J 6 bases short, with 21 bases between. This CDR3 region has 16 residues.

This clonotype was picked up a small number of times. V is TRBV20-1 and J is TRBJ2-7; 7 nucleotides align to TRBD1. Germline V gene data show CDR1 as DFQATT and CDR2 as SNEGSKA (reference sequence). V gave up 0 bases and J gave up 2 bases; unmatched junction bases: 4. This CDR3 is 14 amino acids long. The CDR3 loop reads CSARDGQATYEQYF. As DNA, the CDR3 is TGCAGTGCTAGAGATGGACAGGCAACCTACGAGCAGTACTTC.

This clonotype was detected ten times or more. V and J are TRBV25-1 and TRBJ2-4; D is perhaps TRBD2 (5 bases). Trimming stripped 4 bases from V and 0 bases from J, with 7 bases between. Per the germline V gene, CDR1 is MGHDK and CDR2 is SYGVNS. This CDR3 has 14 residues. The CDR3 region has the DNA TGTGCCAGCAGTGCGAGGGAAGCCAAAAACATTCAGTACTTC. Translation gives CASSAREAKNIQYF.

This sequence joins TRBV7-2 and TRBJ2-5; TRBD1 matches at 8 bases. Germline CDR1 and CDR2: SGHTA and FQGNSA. This CDR3 region has 15 residues. With 5 bases clipped from V and 5 bases from J, the junction kept 10 bases outside the gene matches. CDR3 protein: CASSPRQGAYETQYF. CDR3 nucleotide sequence: TGTGCCAGCAGCCCGCGGCAGGGGGCCTATGAGACCCAGTACTTC.

This clonotype was observed a few times. V usage is TRBV6-5 and J usage is TRBJ2-6, with D tentatively TRBD2 (6 bases). Germline lookup yields CDR1 MNHEY and CDR2 SVGAGI. The CDR3 covers 18 residues. V gave up 2 bases and J gave up 1 base, with 15 bases separating them. Here the CDR3 reads CASSYRSTGGSGANVLTF. CDR3 in DNA: TGTGCCAGCAGTTACCGATCCACCGGGGGTTCTGGGGCCAACGTCCTGACTTTC.

The chain's CDR3 is CSVEAYPSTDTQYF. For the CDR3, the DNA is TGCAGCGTTGAAGCATATCCTAGCACAGATACGCAGTATTTT. The chain couples TRBV29-1 to TRBJ2-3; D is undetermined. V dropped 1 base and J dropped 0 bases, with 8 bases sitting between them. CDR3 length equals 14 residues. Germline loops: CDR1 SQVTM, CDR2 ANQGSEA.

The table lists this clonotype with a few counts. The chain is built from TRBV20-1 and TRBJ1-5; maybe TRBD1 (6 bases). Germline V gives CDR1 DFQATT, CDR2 SNEGSKA (reference sequence). Trimming shortened V by 6 bases and J by 1 base, and 13 bases separated the two germline ends. The CDR3 has 14 amino acids. CDR3 sequence: CSAPGTPSNQPQHF. DNA of the CDR3: TGCAGTGCCCCCGGGACACCAAGCAATCAGCCCCAGCATTTT.

The chain uses TRBV20-1 and TRBJ2-3; 8 bases are shared with TRBD2. Losses at the gene ends were 5 bases for V and 0 bases for J; bases not matched to a gene: 16. Germline-derived CDR1 and CDR2 are DFQATT and SNEGSKA (reference sequence). This CDR3 contains 18 residues. DNA of the CDR3: TGCAGTGCTCACTCGGGACTAGACCCTTATACTAGCACAGATACGCAGTATTTT. It encodes CSAHSGLDPYTSTDTQYF.

The chain employs TRBV12-3 or TRBV12-4 and TRBJ1-1, with D unresolved. V was cut by 5 bases and J by 8 bases, with 12 bases left in between. CDR3 length equals 12 residues. In DNA form, the CDR3 reads TGTGCCAGCAGTCACGGGGAGCTGGAAGCTTTCTTT. Translating gives CASSHGELEAFF.

This clonotype was seen a few times. This chain connects TRBV12-3 or TRBV12-4 to TRBJ1-6; D is undetermined. The germline V and J ends were trimmed by 5 bases and 1 base, with 12 bases remaining between them. The CDR3 loop spans 16 amino acids. CDR3 DNA sequence: TGTGCCAGCAGTGACTGGGAGCGGTCCTATAATTCACCCCTCCACTTT. The encoded protein is CASSDWERSYNSPLHF.

This clonotype came up many times. The chain couples TRBV7-8 to TRBJ2-7; D may be TRBD2 (6 bases). The germline CDR1 and CDR2 sequences are SGHVS and FQNEAQ. The CDR3 contains 16 residues. V lost 5 bases and J lost 0, with 17 bases in between. The CDR3 region has the DNA TGTGCCAGCAGCCAAACCCTAGCGCAGAGCTCCTACGAGCAGTACGTC. Its protein is CASSQTLAQSSYEQYV.

There are many counts of this clonotype. The rearrangement uses TRBV20-1 and TRBJ2-7; 9 bases are a match to TRBD1. V shed 5 bases and J 2 bases; nucleotides not matched to a gene: 7. The CDR3 covers 14 residues. CDR1 is DFQATT and CDR2 is SNEGSKA in the germline V gene (reference sequence). The DNA for the CDR3 is TGCAGTGCTGAAACCGGGACAGGGACCTACGAGCAGTACTTC. Protein sequence: CSAETGTGTYEQYF.

About this clonotype: A clone one base away is much larger, so this may be a read error. This sequence joins TRBV20-1 and TRBJ2-1, with TRBD2 matching over 13 bases. The length of the CDR3 is 15 residues. Germline V gene lookup returns CDR1 DFQATT and CDR2 SNEGSKA (reference sequence). In DNA form, the CDR3 reads TGCTGTGCTAGGGAGACTAGCGGGGGGTACAATGAGCAGTTCTTC. This codes for CCARETSGGYNEQFF.

This clonotype was observed at least ten times. CDR3: CASSPLGQPNTGELFF. In nucleotides, the CDR3 is TGTGCCAGCAGTCCCCTCGGACAGCCCAACACCGGGGAGCTGTTTTTT. This chain links TRBV12-3 or TRBV12-4 with TRBJ2-2, with a tentative D call TRBD1 (6 bases). This CDR3 is built from 16 residues. The V end was cut by 5 bases, the J end by 2 bases, with 15 bases between.

The CDR3 nucleotides read TGTGCCAGCAGCGAGATGGTTAGCGGGGATATTTTCAATGAGCAGTTCTTC. It codes for CASSEMVSGDIFNEQFF. The chain combines TRBV12-3 or TRBV12-4 with TRBJ2-1; 8 bases fit TRBD2. The V segment lost 6 bases and the J segment 6 bases; nucleotides outside the gene matches: 16. CDR3 length: 17 residues.

This clonotype was counted ten times or more. The chain links TRBV29-1 to TRBJ1-1; no firm D call. This CDR3 spans 14 amino acids. V lost 2 bases, J lost 1 base, and 11 bases lay in between. The germline V gene encodes CDR1 SQVTM and CDR2 ANQGSEA. The CDR3, as DNA: TGCAGCGTTGAAAGCCTGCGGGAGAACACTGAAGCTTTCTTT. This translates into CSVESLRENTEAFF.

The V and J genes are TRBV7-8 and TRBJ2-1; maybe TRBD1 (8 bases). Trimming left V 1 base short and J 0 bases short, with 22 bases between. CDR1 is SGHVS and CDR2 is FQNEAQ in the germline V gene. CDR3 length: 20 residues. CDR3 residues: CASSLGTGRREWGSYNEQFF. CDR3 sequence (DNA): TGTGCCAGCAGCTTAGGGACAGGGAGGCGGGAGTGGGGCTCCTACAATGAGCAGTTCTTC.

This clonotype was recorded many times. The J gene is TRBJ2-7, the V gene TRBV6-5, with TRBD1 identical over 9 bases. J lost 5 bases, V lost 6 bases, and 2 bases had no gene match. Germline CDR1 reads MNHEY; CDR2 reads SVGAGI. The CDR3 totals 12 residues. CDR3 loop: CASSRTGDEQYF. CDR3 nucleotides: TGTGCCAGCAGCAGGACAGGGGACGAGCAGTACTTC.

This clonotype was seen repeatedly, ten times or more. V is TRBV20-1 and J is TRBJ2-2; TRBD1 might be the D (6 bases). This CDR3 spans 14 amino acids. The V and J ends lost 6 bases and 4 bases respectively, with 15 bases between them. Germline loops: CDR1 DFQATT, CDR2 SNEGSKA (reference sequence). The CDR3 nucleotides are TGCAGTGCCATCCAGGGGTTACTCACCGGGGAGCTGTTTTTT. This gives the protein CSAIQGLLTGELFF.

V gene TRBV10-3 combines with J gene TRBJ2-7, with TRBD1 matching over 8 bases. The CDR3 runs to 16 residues. Germline CDR1 reads ENHRY; CDR2 reads SYGVKD. V lost 10 bases, J lost 1 base, and 15 bases stayed unmatched. CDR3 bases: TGTGCCACCTCCCTCGACGGACAGGGTATATCCTACGAGCAGTACTTC. It translates to CATSLDGQGISYEQYF.

At least ten counts were recorded for this clonotype. The CDR3 spells CASSLNGMKETQYF. CDR3 nucleotide sequence: TGTGCCAGCAGTTTAAATGGGATGAAAGAGACCCAGTACTTC. J is TRBJ2-5 and V is TRBV27; D call uncertain. Germline V CDR1 and CDR2: MNHEY, SMNVEV (reference sequence). The CDR3 covers 14 residues. Between the trimmed V and J ends, which lost 2 bases and 3 bases, there was a span of 10 bases.

The V and J genes are TRBV27 and TRBJ1-5; D remains ambiguous. Germline V gene lookup returns CDR1 MNHEY and CDR2 SMNVEV (reference sequence). Trimming removed 3 bases at V and 0 bases at J, with 12 bases between. CDR3 length: 16 residues. The CDR3 DNA reads TGTGCCAGCAGTTTCTCCAGAGACCATAGCAATCAGCCCCAGCATTTT. This sequence encodes CASSFSRDHSNQPQHF.

This chain uses TRBV11-3 with TRBJ1-2; the D gene is possibly TRBD1 (6 bases). The germline gives CDR1 SGHNT, CDR2 YENEEA. The V end was cut by 2 bases, the J end by 0 bases, with 28 bases between. CDR3 length: 21 amino acids. CDR3 DNA: TGTGCCAGCAGCTTATGGGCCCCACTACACAACAGGGAGGGGGCTAACTATGGCTACACCTTC. Encoded protein: CASSLWAPLHNREGANYGYTF.

The rearrangement links TRBV28 to TRBJ2-7; 11 nucleotides align to TRBD1. J gave up 2 bases and V 4 bases, and 1 base lay outside the gene matches. CDR3 length: 14 amino acids. CDR1 is MDHEN and CDR2 is SYDVKM in the germline V gene. The CDR3 sequence: CASSSGQGAYEQYV. The CDR3 DNA is TGTGCCAGCAGTTCGGGACAGGGGGCCTACGAGCAGTACGTC.

This clonotype was detected many times. The CDR3 sequence: CASSLTEFKAKLFF. The CDR3 DNA follows: TGTGCCAGCAGCCTGACAGAGTTCAAGGCAAAACTGTTTTTT. The genes are TRBV28 and TRBJ1-4; maybe TRBD1 (5 bases). The germline gives CDR1 MDHEN, CDR2 SYDVKM. The germline V and J ends were trimmed by 6 bases and 10 bases, with 18 bases remaining between them. CDR3 size: 14 residues.

The chain carries TRBV2 and TRBJ2-7; D gene ambiguous. V lost 2 bases, J lost 9 bases, and 11 bases lay in between. CDR1 and CDR2 (germline): SNHLY, FYNNEI. CDR3 length: 12 amino acids. In nucleotides, the CDR3 is TGTGCCAGCAGTGAAACCCCCTCGGGGCAGTACTTC. This gives the protein CASSETPSGQYF.

For the CDR3, the DNA is TGCAGTGCCGGGGCCCACTCCTACAATGAGCAGTTCTTC. Encoded protein: CSAGAHSYNEQFF. This sequence joins TRBV20-1 and TRBJ2-1; D is tentatively TRBD1 or TRBD2 (5 bases each). CDR1 and CDR2 from the germline V gene are DFQATT and SNEGSKA (reference sequence). CDR3 length: 13 residues. V was trimmed by 6 bases and J by 0 bases, leaving 9 bases between them.